The 8 T cell receptor beta chains reported below all come from one sample, sequenced in a study of cytomegalovirus exposure and HLA in healthy donors. Data came from immunoSEQ multiplex PCR; TCRdb stores just in-frame clones and leaves some out. This table has 60,000 or so clones, around nine tenths appearing once. The sample comprised PBMCs. The receptors stem from a woman in her 30s in good health and CMV-seronegative.

J is TRBJ1-2 and V is TRBV4-3, with 9 bases fitting TRBD1. CDR3 size: 13 residues. Germline V CDR1 and CDR2: LGHNA, YSLEER. V was clipped by 4 bases and J by 6 bases; unmatched bases: 3. In DNA, the CDR3 is TGCGCCAGCAGCCTCGGGACAGGGAATGGCTACACCTTC. Its translation is CASSLGTGNGYTF.

This chain joins TRBV6-1 and TRBJ2-1; 8 bases are a match to TRBD2. Germline CDR1 is MNHNS and CDR2 is SASEGT. This CDR3 contains 15 residues. V was pared by 0 bases and J by 9 bases, with 7 bases of the junction left unmatched. The chain's CDR3 is CASSEAGTSRVEQFF. CDR3 nucleotides: TGTGCCAGCAGTGAAGCCGGGACTAGTCGGGTTGAGCAGTTCTTC.

This clone came up once. The chain links TRBV28 to TRBJ1-1; 7 nucleotides agree with TRBD1. The CDR3 is 15 amino acids. With V trimmed by 2 bases and J by 7 bases, 10 bases remained unmatched. Germline V gene sequence: CDR1 MDHEN, CDR2 SYDVKM. CDR3 loop: CASSLLQGIEDEAFF. CDR3 DNA sequence: TGTGCCAGCAGTTTACTACAGGGGATAGAGGATGAAGCTTTCTTT. The whole variable domain, remainder taken from reference TRBV28 and TRBJ1-1, is DVKVTQSSRYLVKRTGEKVFLECVQDMDHENMFWYRQDPGLGLRLIYFSYDVKMKEKGDIPEGYSVSREKKERFSLILESASTNQTSMYLCASSLLQGIEDEAFFGQGTRLTVV.

The chain couples TRBV28 to TRBJ1-1, with 7 bases matching TRBD1. Germline lookup yields CDR1 MDHEN and CDR2 SYDVKM. This CDR3 contains 12 residues. The CDR3 here is CASLQGSTEAFF. The CDR3 DNA reads as TGTGCATCATTACAGGGGAGCACTGAAGCTTTCTTT.

This chain connects TRBV25-1 to TRBJ2-7; 11 bases agree with TRBD2. In germline, CDR1 is MGHDK, CDR2 SYGVNS. Trimming at V came to 5 bases and at J to 2 bases, leaving 8 bases not matched to a gene. The CDR3 spans 16 residues. CDR3 sequence reads: CASSQTYSGRAYEQYF. The CDR3 nucleotides read TGTGCCAGCAGTCAAACGTATAGCGGGAGGGCCTACGAGCAGTACTTC.

This sequence joins TRBV13 and TRBJ2-1, with TRBD2 identical over 9 bases. The CDR3 runs 16 residues. The J segment lost 6 bases and the V segment lost 7 bases, leaving 13 bases of the junction unmatched. Per the germline V gene, CDR1 is PRHDT and CDR2 is FYEKMQ (reference sequence). CDR3 DNA: TGTGCCAGCAAGGAATTCGGCGGGAGGGCCATCAATGAGCAGTTCTTC. This encodes CASKEFGGRAINEQFF.

Only one count was recorded for this clone. The chain recombines TRBV29-1 with TRBJ1-1; 7 nucleotides line up with TRBD1. Germline loops: CDR1 SQVTM, CDR2 ANQGSEA. The ends lost 3 bases at V and 0 bases at J; junction bases unmatched: 4. The CDR3 consists of 14 residues. The CDR3 DNA reads TGCAGCGTTGACCTGGACAGGCTGAACACTGAAGCTTTCTTT. It translates to CSVDLDRLNTEAFF.

The gene calls are TRBV9 and TRBJ1-3; 8 nucleotides align to TRBD1. The CDR3 spans 14 residues. The V segment lost 4 bases and the J segment 6 bases; nucleotides outside the gene matches: 6. Germline V gene lookup returns CDR1 SGDLS and CDR2 YYNGEE. In DNA, the CDR3 is TGTGCCAGCAGCCCTCGACAGGGGAAAAACACCATATATTTT. It translates to CASSPRQGKNTIYF.